This T cell receptor beta chain was found in a study of shared T cell receptors in the human thymus (dated by TCRdb to 2020 to 2023). Describing the broader study: The study examined how self-reactive, shared T-cell receptor alpha chains are generated in the human thymus.

The germline V gene specifies MGHRA as CDR1 and YSYEKL as CDR2. Clipping removes 4 bases from V and 4 bases from J, with 7 as the unmatched junction base count. Including the terminal cysteine and phenylalanine, the CDR3 comprises 15 residues. The CDR3 DNA has 45 bases and is translated from base 1. Comments on this clone: Its antigen specificity is not known. Per-base qualities were not stored, and no clone one base away is much larger.

Preparation of the library involved the immunoSEQ multiplex PCR assay. TCRdb re-hosts the immuneACCESS table, in-frame sequences only. Its copies lack some clones; in the studies checked, an unresolved V gene accounts for under half of them, and the cause for the rest is not known. Across this sample there are about 730,000 clones, with 75% to 90% seen only once. More than 0.008% of the sample belongs to the ten largest clones. These data were also filed under a second study, of human thymus T cells. The second study's paper adds: Donors were immunologically healthy infants undergoing open corrective cardiac surgery for congenital heart defects in Finland. Thymus tissue was collected as surgical resects that were removed during corrective cardiac surgery. V and J gene segment usage appeared biased in both thymic and peripheral blood repertoires. According to the related research, thymic TCR repertoires were highly overlapping among unrelated individuals. The study used 7 or 8 infant thymus samples plus four related peripheral blood samples to characterize TCR alpha and beta repertoires. Donor ages ranging from roughly 7 to 250 days were recorded, and a handful of male and a couple of female infants were included in the cohort. Thymocytes were released mechanically from tissue and stored at -70 °C as pellets of roughly 9-31 million cells. Genomic DNA was extracted from frozen cell pellets with a QIAsymphony instrument. Using the immunoSEQ multiplex PCR assay, the TCRB and TCRAD loci were amplified from a standardized quantity of quality-controlled genomic DNA. The V(D)J region was spanned by amplicons of a length sufficient to cover the CDR3 and to identify V and J genes. Amplicon sequencing was performed on an Illumina platform through the commercial immunoSEQ service. Primer bias and sequencing errors were corrected as previously described, and TCRAD and TCRB definitions were based on the IMGT database. Repertoires were analysed with immunoSEQ Analyzer 3.0 and VDJTools, covering basic statistics, V/J segment usage, diversity estimates, rarefaction and pairwise overlap. Diversity was estimated with Chao1, ChaoE, Efron-Thisted, Shannon and inverse Simpson indices, and also on datasets down-sampled to the smallest sample. Repertoire overlap was determined by strict matching of CDR3 nucleotide sequence, V gene and J gene, and Jaccard-based multidimensional scaling clustering was applied. On average, thymus samples yielded about 810,000 unique TCRB clonotypes, whereas blood samples yielded 70,000 to 100,000.

This clonotype originated in a girl under three years old with a congenital heart defect. Donor details come from another sample of the same person, matched by shared clones. The material sequenced was thymocytes. The chain is assembled from TRBV4-1 and TRBJ1-2; 9 middle bases align to TRBD1. For the CDR3, the sequence is CASSLTGTGFYGYTF. The DNA reads TGCGCCAGCAGCCTAACCGGGACAGGGTTCTATGGCTACACCTTC.